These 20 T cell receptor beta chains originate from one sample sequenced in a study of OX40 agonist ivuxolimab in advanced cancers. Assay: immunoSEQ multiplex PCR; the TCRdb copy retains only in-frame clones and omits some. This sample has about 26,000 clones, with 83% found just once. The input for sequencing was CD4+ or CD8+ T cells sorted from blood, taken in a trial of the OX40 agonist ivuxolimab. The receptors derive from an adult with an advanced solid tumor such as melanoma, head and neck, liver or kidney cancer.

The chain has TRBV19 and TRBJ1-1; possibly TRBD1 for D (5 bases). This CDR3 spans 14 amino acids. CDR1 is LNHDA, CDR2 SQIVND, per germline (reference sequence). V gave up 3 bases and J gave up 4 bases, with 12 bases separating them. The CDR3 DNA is TGTGCCAGTAGTATCGGGGGGGTCGGCACTGAAGCTTTCTTT. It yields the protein CASSIGGVGTEAFF.

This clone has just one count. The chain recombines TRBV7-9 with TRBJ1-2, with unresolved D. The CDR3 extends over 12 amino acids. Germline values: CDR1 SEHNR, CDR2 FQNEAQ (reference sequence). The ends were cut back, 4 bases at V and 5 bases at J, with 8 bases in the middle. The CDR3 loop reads CASSSTGYGYTF. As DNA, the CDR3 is TGTGCCAGCAGCTCAACGGGTTATGGCTACACCTTC. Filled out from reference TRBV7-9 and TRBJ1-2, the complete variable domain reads DTGVSQNPRHKITKRGQNVTFRCDPISEHNRLYWYRQTLGQGPEFLTYFQNEAQLEKSRLLSDRFSAERPKGSFSTLEIQRTEQGDSAMYLCASSSTGYGYTFGSGTRLTVV.

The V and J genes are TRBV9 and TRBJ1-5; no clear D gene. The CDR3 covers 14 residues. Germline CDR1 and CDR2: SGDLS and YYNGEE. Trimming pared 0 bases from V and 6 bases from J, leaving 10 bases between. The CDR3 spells CASSVDKGSQPQHF. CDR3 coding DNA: TGTGCCAGCAGCGTAGATAAGGGTAGTCAGCCCCAGCATTTT.

In nucleotides, the CDR3 is TGCGCCAGCAGCCAAATGGGACAGGGGGGTTACGAGCAGTACTTC. Encoded protein: CASSQMGQGGYEQYF. The chain links TRBV4-1 to TRBJ2-7, with 11 bases lining up with TRBD1. This CDR3 is 15 amino acids long. The trim removed 2 bases at V and 4 bases at J, leaving 4 bases unmatched. Germline values: CDR1 MGHRA, CDR2 YSYEKL.

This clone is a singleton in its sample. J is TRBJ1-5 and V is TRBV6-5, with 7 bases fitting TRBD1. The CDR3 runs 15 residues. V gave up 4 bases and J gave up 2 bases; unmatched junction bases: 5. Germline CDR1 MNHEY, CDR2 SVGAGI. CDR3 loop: CASSSTGVGNQPQHF. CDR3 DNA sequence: TGTGCCAGCAGTTCAACAGGGGTTGGCAATCAGCCCCAGCATTTT.

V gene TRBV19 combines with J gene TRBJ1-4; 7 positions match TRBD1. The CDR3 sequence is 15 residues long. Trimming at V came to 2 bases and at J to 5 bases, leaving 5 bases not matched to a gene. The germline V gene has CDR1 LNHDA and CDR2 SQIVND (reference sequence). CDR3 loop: CASSISGTDNEKLFF. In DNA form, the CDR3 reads TGTGCCAGTAGTATATCCGGGACAGACAATGAAAAACTGTTTTTT.

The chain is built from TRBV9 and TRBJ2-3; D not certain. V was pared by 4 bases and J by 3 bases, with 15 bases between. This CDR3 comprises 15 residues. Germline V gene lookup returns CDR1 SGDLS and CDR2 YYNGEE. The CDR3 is CASSTFPTPTDTQYF. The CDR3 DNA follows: TGTGCCAGCAGCACCTTTCCAACACCGACAGATACGCAGTATTTT.

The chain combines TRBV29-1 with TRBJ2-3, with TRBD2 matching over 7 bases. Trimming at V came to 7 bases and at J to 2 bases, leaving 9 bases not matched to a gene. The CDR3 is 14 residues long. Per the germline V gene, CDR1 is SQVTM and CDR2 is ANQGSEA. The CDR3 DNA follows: TGCAGCGCCCGAGGGAGCGGGACCACAGATACGCAGTATTTT. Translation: CSARGSGTTDTQYF.

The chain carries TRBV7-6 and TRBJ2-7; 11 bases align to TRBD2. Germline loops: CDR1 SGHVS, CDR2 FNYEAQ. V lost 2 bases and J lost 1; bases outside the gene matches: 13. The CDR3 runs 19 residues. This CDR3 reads CASSLRLALAGGESYEQYF. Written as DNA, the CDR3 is TGTGCCAGCAGCTTAAGGTTGGCTCTAGCGGGGGGTGAGTCCTACGAGCAGTACTTC.

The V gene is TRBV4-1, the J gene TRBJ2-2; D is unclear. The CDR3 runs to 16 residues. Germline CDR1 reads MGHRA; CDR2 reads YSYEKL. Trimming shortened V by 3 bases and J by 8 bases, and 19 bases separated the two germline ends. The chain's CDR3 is CASSHPPTRVSGELFF. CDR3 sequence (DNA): TGCGCCAGCAGCCACCCCCCGACACGGGTGTCGGGGGAGCTGTTTTTT.

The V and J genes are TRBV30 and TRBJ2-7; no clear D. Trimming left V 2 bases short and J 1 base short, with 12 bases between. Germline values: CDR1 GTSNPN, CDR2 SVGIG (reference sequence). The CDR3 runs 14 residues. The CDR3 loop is CAWSPAGVSYEQYF. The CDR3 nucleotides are TGTGCCTGGAGTCCGGCAGGTGTATCCTACGAGCAGTACTTC. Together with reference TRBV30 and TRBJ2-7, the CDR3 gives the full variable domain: SQTIHQWPATLVQPVGSPLSLECTVEGTSNPNLYWYRQAAGRGLQLLFYSVGIGQISSEVPQNLSASRPQDRQFILSSKKLLLSDSGFYLCAWSPAGVSYEQYFGPGTRLTVT.

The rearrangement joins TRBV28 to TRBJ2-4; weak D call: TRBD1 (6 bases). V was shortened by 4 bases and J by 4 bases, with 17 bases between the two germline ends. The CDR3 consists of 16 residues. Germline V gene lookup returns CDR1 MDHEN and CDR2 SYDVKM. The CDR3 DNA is TGTGCCAGCAGTTCAATAACAGGGAGCCGTAAAAACATTCAGTACTTC. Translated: CASSSITGSRKNIQYF.

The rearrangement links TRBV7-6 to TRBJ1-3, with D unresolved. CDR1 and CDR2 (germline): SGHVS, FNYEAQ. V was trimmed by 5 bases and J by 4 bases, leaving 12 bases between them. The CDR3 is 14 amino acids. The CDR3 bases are TGTGCCAGCAGCCAAGGGAGCCTGGGAAACACCATATATTTT. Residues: CASSQGSLGNTIYF.

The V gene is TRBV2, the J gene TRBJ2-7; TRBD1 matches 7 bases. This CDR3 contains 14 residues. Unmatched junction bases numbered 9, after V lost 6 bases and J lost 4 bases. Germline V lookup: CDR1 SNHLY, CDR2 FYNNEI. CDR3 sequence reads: CASSLVGRGYEQYF. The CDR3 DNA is TGTGCCAGCAGCTTAGTAGGCAGGGGGTACGAGCAGTACTTC.

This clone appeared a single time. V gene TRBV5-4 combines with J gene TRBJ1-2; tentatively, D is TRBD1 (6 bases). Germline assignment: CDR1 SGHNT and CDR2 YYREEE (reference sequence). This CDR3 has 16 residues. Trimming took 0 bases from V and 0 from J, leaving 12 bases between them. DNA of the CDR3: TGTGCCAGCAGCTTGGAGGGGGGCCGAGCTAACTATGGCTACACCTTC. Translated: CASSLEGGRANYGYTF.

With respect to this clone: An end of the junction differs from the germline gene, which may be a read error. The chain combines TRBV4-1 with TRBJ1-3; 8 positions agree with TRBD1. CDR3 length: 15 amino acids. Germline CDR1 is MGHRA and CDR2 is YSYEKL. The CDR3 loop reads CASSHKTGVGDTIYF. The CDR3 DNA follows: TGCGCCAGCAGCCACAAGACAGGGGTTGGAGACACCATATATTTT.

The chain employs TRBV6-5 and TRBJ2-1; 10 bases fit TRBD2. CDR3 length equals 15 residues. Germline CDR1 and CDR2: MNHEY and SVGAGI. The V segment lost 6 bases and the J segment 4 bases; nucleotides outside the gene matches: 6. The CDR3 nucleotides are TGTGCCAGCAGAATCGAGCGGGGGGGGTACAATGAGCAGTTCTTC. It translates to CASRIERGGYNEQFF.

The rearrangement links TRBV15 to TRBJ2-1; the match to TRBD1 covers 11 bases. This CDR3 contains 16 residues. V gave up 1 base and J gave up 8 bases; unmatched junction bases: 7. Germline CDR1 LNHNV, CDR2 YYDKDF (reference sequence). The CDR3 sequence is CATSRVLGTGGDEQFF. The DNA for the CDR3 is TGTGCCACCAGCAGAGTCCTTGGGACAGGGGGGGATGAGCAGTTCTTC.

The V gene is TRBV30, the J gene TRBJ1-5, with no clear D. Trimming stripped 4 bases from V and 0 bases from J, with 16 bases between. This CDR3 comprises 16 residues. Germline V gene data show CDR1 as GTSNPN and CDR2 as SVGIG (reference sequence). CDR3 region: CAWTQGNLDSNQPQHF. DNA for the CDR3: TGTGCCTGGACCCAAGGGAATTTAGATAGCAATCAGCCCCAGCATTTT.

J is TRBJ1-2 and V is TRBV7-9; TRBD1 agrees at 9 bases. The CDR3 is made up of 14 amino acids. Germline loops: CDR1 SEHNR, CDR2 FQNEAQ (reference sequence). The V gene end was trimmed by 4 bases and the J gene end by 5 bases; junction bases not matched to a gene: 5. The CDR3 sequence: CASSSGTGIYGYTF. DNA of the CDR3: TGTGCCAGCAGCTCAGGGACAGGGATTTATGGCTACACCTTC.